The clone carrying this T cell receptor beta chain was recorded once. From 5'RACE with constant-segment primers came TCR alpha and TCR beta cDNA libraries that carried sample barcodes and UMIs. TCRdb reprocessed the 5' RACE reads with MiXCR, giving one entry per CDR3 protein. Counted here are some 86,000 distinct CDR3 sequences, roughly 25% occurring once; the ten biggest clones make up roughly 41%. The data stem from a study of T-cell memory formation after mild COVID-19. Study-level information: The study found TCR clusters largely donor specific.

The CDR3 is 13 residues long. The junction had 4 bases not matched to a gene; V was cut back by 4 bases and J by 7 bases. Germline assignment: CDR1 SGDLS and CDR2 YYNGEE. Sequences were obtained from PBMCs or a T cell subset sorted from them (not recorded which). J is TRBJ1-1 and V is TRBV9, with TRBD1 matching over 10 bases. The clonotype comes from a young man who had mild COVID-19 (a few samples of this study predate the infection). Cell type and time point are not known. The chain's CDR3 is CASSLDRGSEAFF. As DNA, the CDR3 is TGTGCCAGCAGCCTGGACAGGGGGAGTGAAGCTTTCTTT.